Listed below are T cell receptor beta chains from one sample, sequenced in a study of CD8+ T cells in alopecia areata. Clones were read by immunoSEQ multiplex PCR, and TCRdb kept only the in-frame ones, dropping some. The table includes roughly 190,000 clones, roughly 60% detected once. The starting material was CD4+ T cells sorted from blood, obtained at week 24, from a patient treated with tofacitinib. The receptors stem from a human donor with alopecia areata. Each CDR3 is given with its conserved first and last residue. The D gene is left open where the match is weak. Not all rows give a size; the values are once, few, many and, for expanded clones, a class.

len | j_gene | abundance | v_gene | d_gene | CDR3aa | CDR3nt
18 | TRBJ1-4 | . | TRBV7-9 | . | CASSSTLDLLRLNEKLFF | TGTGCCAGCAGCTCCACATTGGACCTCCTTCGACTTAATGAAAAACTGTTTTTT
13 | TRBJ1-1 | few | TRBV2 | . | CASSRGWNTEAFF | TGTGCCAGCAGTAGAGGGTGGAACACTGAAGCTTTCTTT
15 | TRBJ1-2 | . | TRBV27 | . | CASSLLGGANYGYTF | TGTGCCAGCAGTCTCCTAGGCGGGGCAAACTATGGCTACACCTTC
13 | TRBJ1-4 | . | TRBV7-8 | . | CASSFRGDEKLFF | TGTGCCAGCAGCTTCCGGGGAGATGAAAAACTGTTTTTT
16 | TRBJ2-7 | few | TRBV7-3 | TRBD1 | CASSLIGTGVAYEQYF | TGTGCCAGCAGCTTAATCGGGACAGGGGTTGCCTACGAGCAGTACTTC
14 | TRBJ1-2 | few | TRBV11-2 | . | CASSSPGRPYGYTF | TGTGCCAGCTCCAGCCCGGGGAGGCCTTATGGCTACACCTTC
13 | TRBJ2-7 | . | TRBV2 | . | CASSPQGFNEQYF | TGTGCCAGCAGTCCTCAGGGATTCAACGAGCAGTACTTC
15 | TRBJ2-1 | . | TRBV6-5 | . | CASSPLAFKHNEQFF | TGTGCCAGCAGTCCACTAGCTTTCAAACACAATGAGCAGTTCTTC
15 | TRBJ2-5 | few | TRBV10-3 | . | CAISTGGTDRETQYF | TGTGCCATCAGTACCGGAGGGACAGATCGAGAGACCCAGTACTTC
13 | TRBJ1-2 | . | TRBV29-1 | . | CSVKPSGNYGYTF | TGCAGCGTCAAACCGTCAGGGAACTATGGCTACACCTTC
13 | TRBJ1-4 | few | TRBV29-1 | . | CSVGWGTNEKLFF | TGCAGCGTTGGGTGGGGGACTAATGAAAAACTGTTTTTT
18 | TRBJ2-7 | few | TRBV11-3 | TRBD2 | CASSLEAGGHVGSYEQYF | TGTGCCAGCAGCTTAGAGGCGGGGGGGCATGTTGGGTCCTACGAGCAGTACTTC
14 | TRBJ2-7 | . | TRBV27 | TRBD1 | CASSGQGTPYEQYF | TGTGCCAGCAGCGGACAGGGAACACCCTACGAGCAGTACTTC
11 | TRBJ1-2 | . | TRBV6-6 | . | CASGGSDGYTF | TGTGCCAGCGGTGGATCGGATGGCTACACCTTC
12 | TRBJ2-5 | . | TRBV30 | . | CAWSSQGETQYF | TGTGCCTGGAGTTCGCAGGGGGAGACCCAGTACTTC
12 | TRBJ2-1 | . | TRBV10-3 | TRBD2 | CAIKERGVEQFF | TGTGCCATCAAAGAGCGGGGGGTTGAGCAGTTCTTC
13 | TRBJ2-5 | . | TRBV5-1 | TRBD1 | CASSLFTTGAQYF | TGCGCCAGCAGCTTGTTTACAACAGGGGCCCAGTACTTC
12 | TRBJ1-2 | once | TRBV29-1 | . | CSVENRPPGYTF | TGCAGCGTTGAAAACCGACCCCCCGGCTACACCTTC
14 | TRBJ2-3 | . | TRBV30 | TRBD1 | CASRTGPSTDTQYF | TGTGCCTCCCGGACAGGGCCTAGCACAGATACGCAGTATTTT
14 | TRBJ1-5 | . | TRBV30 | TRBD1 | CAWRGQGADQPQHF | TGTGCCTGGAGAGGACAGGGGGCGGATCAGCCCCAGCATTTT
15 | TRBJ1-2 | few | TRBV29-1 | . | CSVERGVRDNYGYTF | TGCAGCGTTGAAAGGGGGGTCCGCGACAACTATGGCTACACCTTC
12 | TRBJ2-3 | few | TRBV7-2 | . | CASSLMRDTQYF | TGTGCCAGCAGCTTAATGAGAGATACGCAGTATTTT